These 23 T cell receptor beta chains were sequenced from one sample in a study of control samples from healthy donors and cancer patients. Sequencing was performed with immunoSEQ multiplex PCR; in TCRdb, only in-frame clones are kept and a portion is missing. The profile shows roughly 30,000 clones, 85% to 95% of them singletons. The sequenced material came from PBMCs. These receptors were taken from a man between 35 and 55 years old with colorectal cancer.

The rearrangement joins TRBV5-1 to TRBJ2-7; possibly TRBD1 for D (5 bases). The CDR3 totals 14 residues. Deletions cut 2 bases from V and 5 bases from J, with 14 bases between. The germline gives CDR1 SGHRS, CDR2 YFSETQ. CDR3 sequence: CASSFNQGSHEQYF. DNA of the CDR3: TGCGCCAGCAGCTTTAATCAGGGATCCCACGAGCAGTACTTC.

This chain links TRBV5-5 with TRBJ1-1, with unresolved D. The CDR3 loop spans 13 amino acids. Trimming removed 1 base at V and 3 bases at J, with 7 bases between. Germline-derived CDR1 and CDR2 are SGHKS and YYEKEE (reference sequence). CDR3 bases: TGTGCCAGCAGCTTGAGTTTGTACACTGAAGCTTTCTTT. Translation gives CASSLSLYTEAFF.

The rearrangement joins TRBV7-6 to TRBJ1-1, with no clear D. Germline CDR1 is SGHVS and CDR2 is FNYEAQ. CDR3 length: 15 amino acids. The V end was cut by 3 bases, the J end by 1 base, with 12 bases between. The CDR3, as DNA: TGTGCCAGCAGCTTTTCTTCAAACGCGAACACTGAAGCTTTCTTT. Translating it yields CASSFSSNANTEAFF.

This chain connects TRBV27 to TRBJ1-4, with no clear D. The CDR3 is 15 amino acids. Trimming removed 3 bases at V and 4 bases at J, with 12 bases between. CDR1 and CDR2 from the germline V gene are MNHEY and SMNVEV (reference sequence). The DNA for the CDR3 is TGTGCCAGCAGTTTCCGGACGGATATTAATGAAAAACTGTTTTTT. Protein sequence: CASSFRTDINEKLFF.

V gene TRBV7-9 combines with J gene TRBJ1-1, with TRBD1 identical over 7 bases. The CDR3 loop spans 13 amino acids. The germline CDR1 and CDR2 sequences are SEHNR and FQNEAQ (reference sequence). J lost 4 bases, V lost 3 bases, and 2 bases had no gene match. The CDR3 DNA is TGTGCCAGCAGCTTGACAGGGAGCACTGAAGCTTTCTTT. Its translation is CASSLTGSTEAFF.

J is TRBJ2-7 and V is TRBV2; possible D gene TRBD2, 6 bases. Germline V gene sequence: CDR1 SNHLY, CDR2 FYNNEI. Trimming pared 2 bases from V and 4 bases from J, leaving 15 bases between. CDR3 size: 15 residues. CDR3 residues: CASSERGGGGYEQYF. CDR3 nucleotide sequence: TGTGCCAGCAGTGAAAGGGGAGGAGGCGGATACGAGCAGTACTTC.

CDR3 DNA: TGTGCCAGCAGCTTGGGCAAAGGGCCGGCCTACGAGCAGTACTTC. Amino acid sequence: CASSLGKGPAYEQYF. This chain links TRBV5-4 with TRBJ2-7; D gene ambiguous. V was shortened by 0 bases and J by 2 bases, with 12 bases between the two germline ends. Germline V lookup: CDR1 SGHNT, CDR2 YYREEE (reference sequence). The CDR3 has 15 amino acids. Drawing the rest from reference TRBV5-4 and TRBJ2-7, the complete variable domain is ETGVTQSPTHLIKTRGQQVTLRCSSQSGHNTVSWYQQALGQGPQFIFQYYREEENGRGNFPPRFSGLQFPNYSSELNVNALELDDSALYLCASSLGKGPAYEQYFGPGTRLTVT.

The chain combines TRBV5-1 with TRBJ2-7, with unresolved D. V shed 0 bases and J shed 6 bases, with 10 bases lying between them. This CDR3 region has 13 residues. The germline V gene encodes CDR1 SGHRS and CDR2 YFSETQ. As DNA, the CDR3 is TGCGCCAGCAGCTTGGAGGGATCCGGCGAGCAGTACTTC. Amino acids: CASSLEGSGEQYF.

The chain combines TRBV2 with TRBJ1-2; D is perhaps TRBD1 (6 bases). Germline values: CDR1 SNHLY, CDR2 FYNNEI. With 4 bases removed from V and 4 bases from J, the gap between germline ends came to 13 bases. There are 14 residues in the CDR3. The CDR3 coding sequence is TGTGCCAGCAGTGTCAAGGGAGGGGGCTATGGCTACACCTTC. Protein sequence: CASSVKGGGYGYTF.

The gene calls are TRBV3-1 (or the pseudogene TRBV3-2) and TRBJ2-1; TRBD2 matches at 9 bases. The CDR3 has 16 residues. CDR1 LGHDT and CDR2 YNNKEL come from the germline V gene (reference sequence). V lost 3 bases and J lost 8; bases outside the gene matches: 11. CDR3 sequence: CASSHDLAGGRDEQFF. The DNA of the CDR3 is TGTGCCAGCAGCCACGATCTGGCGGGGGGGCGGGATGAGCAGTTCTTC.

For the CDR3, the DNA is TGTGCCAGCAGCTTGGAGAACAGAGACTATGGCTACACCTTC. Its translation: CASSLENRDYGYTF. The rearrangement joins TRBV5-6 to TRBJ1-2; D remains ambiguous. The CDR3 loop spans 14 amino acids. Between the trimmed V and J ends, which lost 0 bases and 3 bases, there was a span of 9 bases. Per germline, CDR1 SGHDT and CDR2 YYEEEE.

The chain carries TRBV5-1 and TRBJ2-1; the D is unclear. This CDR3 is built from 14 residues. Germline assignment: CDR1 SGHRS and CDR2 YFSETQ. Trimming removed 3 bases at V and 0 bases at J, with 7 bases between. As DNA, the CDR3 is TGCGCCAGCAGCTCGCCTTCCTCCTACAATGAGCAGTTCTTC. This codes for CASSSPSSYNEQFF.

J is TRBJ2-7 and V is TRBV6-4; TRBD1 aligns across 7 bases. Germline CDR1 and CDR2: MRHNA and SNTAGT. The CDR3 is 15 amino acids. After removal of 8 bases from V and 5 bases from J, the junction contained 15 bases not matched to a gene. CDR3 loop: CASFIGKGQPHEQYF. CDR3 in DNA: TGTGCCAGCTTTATAGGGAAGGGACAGCCCCACGAGCAGTACTTC.

In DNA form, the CDR3 reads TGTGCCAGCAGCCAAGAGGGGAATAGCAATCAGCCCCAGCATTTT. Translating gives CASSQEGNSNQPQHF. The chain recombines TRBV3-1 (or the pseudogene TRBV3-2) with TRBJ1-5; unclear D gene. Trimming took off 0 bases at V and 0 bases at J, with 6 bases between the two ends. The CDR3 is 15 amino acids. Germline lookup yields CDR1 LGHDT and CDR2 YNNKEL (reference sequence).

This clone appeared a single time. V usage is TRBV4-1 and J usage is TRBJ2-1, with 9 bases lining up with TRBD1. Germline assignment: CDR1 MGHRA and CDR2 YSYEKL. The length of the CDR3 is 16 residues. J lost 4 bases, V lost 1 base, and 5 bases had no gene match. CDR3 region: CASSQGTGTGYNEQFF. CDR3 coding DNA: TGCGCCAGCAGCCAAGGGACCGGGACAGGGTACAATGAGCAGTTCTTC.

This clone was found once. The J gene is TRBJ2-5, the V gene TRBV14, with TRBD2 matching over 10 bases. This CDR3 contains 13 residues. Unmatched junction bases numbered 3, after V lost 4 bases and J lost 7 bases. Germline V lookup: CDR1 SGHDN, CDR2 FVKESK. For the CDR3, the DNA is TGTGCCAGCAGCCGGAGCGGGGGGGCGACCCAGTACTTC. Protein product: CASSRSGGATQYF.

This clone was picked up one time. For the CDR3, the DNA is TGTGCCAGCAGTTTAGAAGGACAGGGGAACTATGGCTACACCTTC. Protein: CASSLEGQGNYGYTF. J is TRBJ1-2 and V is TRBV27; 9 bases are shared with TRBD1. The V gene end was trimmed by 2 bases and the J gene end by 2 bases; junction bases not matched to a gene: 3. CDR1 and CDR2 (germline): MNHEY, SMNVEV (reference sequence). This CDR3 has 15 residues.

The CDR3 sequence is CASSISLVAGELFF. CDR3 DNA sequence: TGTGCCAGTAGTATTTCTTTGGTCGCCGGGGAGCTGTTTTTT. The chain couples TRBV19 to TRBJ2-2, with D unclear. The CDR3 has 14 amino acids. Germline V gives CDR1 LNHDA, CDR2 SQIVND (reference sequence). The germline V and J ends were trimmed by 3 bases and 6 bases, with 11 bases remaining between them.

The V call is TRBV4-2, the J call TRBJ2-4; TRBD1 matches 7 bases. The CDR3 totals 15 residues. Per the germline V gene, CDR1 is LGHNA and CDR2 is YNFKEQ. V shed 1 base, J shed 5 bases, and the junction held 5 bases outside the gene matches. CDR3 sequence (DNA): TGTGCCAGCAGCCAAGGCGGGCAGGGGGAAAACATTCAGTACTTC. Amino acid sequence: CASSQGGQGENIQYF.

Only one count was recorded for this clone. The DNA of the CDR3 is TGTGCCAGCAGCCAAGATTTAGGGGACAGAGCCTATGGCTACACCTTC. Its protein is CASSQDLGDRAYGYTF. The chain uses TRBV4-2 and TRBJ1-2, with 7 positions matching TRBD1. The CDR3 covers 16 residues. The V gene's germline CDR1 is LGHNA and CDR2 YNFKEQ. Trimming cost V 0 bases and J 4 bases; bases outside gene matches: 8.

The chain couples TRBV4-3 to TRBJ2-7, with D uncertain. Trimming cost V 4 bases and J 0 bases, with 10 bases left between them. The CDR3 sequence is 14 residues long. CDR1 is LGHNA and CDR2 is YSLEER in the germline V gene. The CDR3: CASSPDGSSYEQYF. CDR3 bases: TGCGCCAGCAGCCCCGACGGTAGCTCCTACGAGCAGTACTTC.

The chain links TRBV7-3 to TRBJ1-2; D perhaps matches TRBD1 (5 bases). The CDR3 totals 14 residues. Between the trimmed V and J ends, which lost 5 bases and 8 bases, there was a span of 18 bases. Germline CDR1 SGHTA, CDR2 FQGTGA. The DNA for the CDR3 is TGTGCCAGCAGCCCCCCGGGTGGGGCGAGGGGCTACACCTTC. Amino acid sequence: CASSPPGGARGYTF.

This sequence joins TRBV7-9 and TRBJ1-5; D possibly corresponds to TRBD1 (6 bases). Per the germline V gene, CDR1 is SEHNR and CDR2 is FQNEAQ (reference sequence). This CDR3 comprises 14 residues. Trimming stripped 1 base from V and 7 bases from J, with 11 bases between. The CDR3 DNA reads TGTGCCAGCAGCTTAGAAGGGGGTGGGCAGCCCCAGCATTTT. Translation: CASSLEGGGQPQHF.